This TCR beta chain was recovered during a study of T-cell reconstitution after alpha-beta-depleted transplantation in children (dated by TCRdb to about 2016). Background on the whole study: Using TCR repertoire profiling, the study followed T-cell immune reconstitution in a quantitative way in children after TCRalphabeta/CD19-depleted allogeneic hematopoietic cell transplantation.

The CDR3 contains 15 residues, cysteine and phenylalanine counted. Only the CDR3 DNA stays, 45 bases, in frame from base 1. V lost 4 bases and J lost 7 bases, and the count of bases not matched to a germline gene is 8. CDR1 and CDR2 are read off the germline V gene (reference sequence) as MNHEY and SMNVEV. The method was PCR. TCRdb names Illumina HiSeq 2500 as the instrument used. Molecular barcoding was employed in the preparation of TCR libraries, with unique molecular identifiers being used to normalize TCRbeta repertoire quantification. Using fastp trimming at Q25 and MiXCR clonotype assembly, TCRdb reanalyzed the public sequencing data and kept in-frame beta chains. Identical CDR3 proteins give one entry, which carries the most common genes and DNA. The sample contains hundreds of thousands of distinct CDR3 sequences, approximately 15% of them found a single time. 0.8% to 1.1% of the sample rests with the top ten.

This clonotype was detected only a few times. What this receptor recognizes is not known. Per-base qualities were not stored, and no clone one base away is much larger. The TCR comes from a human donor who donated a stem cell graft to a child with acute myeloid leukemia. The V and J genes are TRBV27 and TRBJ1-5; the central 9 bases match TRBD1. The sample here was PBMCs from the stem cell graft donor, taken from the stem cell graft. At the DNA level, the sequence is TGTGCCAGCAGTTCTGGGACAGGGAATTGGCAGCCCCAGCATTTT. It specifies CASSSGTGNWQPQHF.